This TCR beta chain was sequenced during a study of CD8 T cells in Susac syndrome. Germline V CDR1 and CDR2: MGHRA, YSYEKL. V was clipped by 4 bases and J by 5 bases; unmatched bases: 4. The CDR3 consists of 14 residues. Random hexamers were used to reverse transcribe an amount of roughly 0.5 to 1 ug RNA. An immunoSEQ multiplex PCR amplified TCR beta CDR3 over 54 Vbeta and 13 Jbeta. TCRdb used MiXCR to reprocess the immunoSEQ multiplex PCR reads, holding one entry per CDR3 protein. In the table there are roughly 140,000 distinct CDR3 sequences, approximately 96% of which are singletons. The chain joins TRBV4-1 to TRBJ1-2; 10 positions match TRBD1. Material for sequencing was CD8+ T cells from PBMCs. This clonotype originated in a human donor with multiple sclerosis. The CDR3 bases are TGCGCCAGCAGCCTCGGACAGGGGGATTATGGCTACACCTTC. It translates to CASSLGQGDYGYTF.